The 24 T cell receptor beta chains presented below share a single source sample, sequenced in a study of neurological immune-mediated disorders (dated by TCRdb to between 2018 and 2020). Libraries came from 5' RACE. TCRdb lists the instrument as Illumina HiSeq 2500. TCRdb took the public reads, trimmed them with fastp at Q25, ran MiXCR for clone calling and kept in-frame beta chains. A single entry per CDR3 protein holds the most common genes and DNA from its merged rows. For this sample there are tens of thousands of distinct CDR3 sequences; about an eighth appear just once. About 10% of the sample comes from the top ten. The specimen was PBMCs. The receptors here all came from a woman aged 55-70 years with HTLV-1-associated myelopathy (HAM/TSP).

On this clonotype itself: This may be a read error: a much more frequent sequence differs by one nucleotide. The chain has TRBV7-2 and TRBJ2-5; perhaps TRBD2 as D (5 bases). The germline gives CDR1 SGHTA, CDR2 FQGNSA. The CDR3 has 17 residues. V was clipped by 3 bases and J by 5 bases, with 22 bases between them. The CDR3 loop reads CASSFLLVGDIRETQYF. The CDR3 DNA is TGTGCCAGCAGCTTCCTACTAGTGGGAGATATTCGGGAGACCCAGTACTTC.

The V call is TRBV6-5, the J call TRBJ2-7; 10 positions match TRBD2. There are 17 residues in the CDR3. From germline, CDR1 is MNHEY and CDR2 SVGAGI. The CDR3: CASPPPGLATQNYEQYF. In DNA, the CDR3 is TGTGCTAGCCCCCCCCCGGGACTAGCGACACAAAACTACGAGCAGTACTTC.

This clonotype occurred many times. The V call is TRBV7-2, the J call TRBJ1-5, with TRBD1 matching 7 bases. The CDR3 is 14 residues long. Germline values: CDR1 SGHTA, CDR2 FQGNSA. Losses at the gene ends were 6 bases for V and 6 bases for J; bases not matched to a gene: 8. The DNA of the CDR3 is TGTGCCAGCAGGCGATTAGGGGGCGGTCAGCCCCAGCATTTT. Translated: CASRRLGGGQPQHF. Full variable domain (remainder filled in from reference TRBV7-2 and TRBJ1-5): GAGVSQSPSNKVTEKGKDVELRCDPISGHTALYWYRQSLGQGLEFLIYFQGNSAPDKSGLPSDRFSAERTGGSVSTLTIQRTQQEDSAVYLCASRRLGGGQPQHFGDGTRLSIL.

This clonotype was counted many times. V gene TRBV20-1 combines with J gene TRBJ2-1; 7 bases line up with TRBD2. The CDR3 is 16 residues long. Trimming took 5 bases from V and 2 from J; bases not matched to a gene: 12. The germline V gene has CDR1 DFQATT and CDR2 SNEGSKA (reference sequence). Written as DNA, the CDR3 is TGCAGTGCTCTAGGGGAGCGGGGTATCGCCTACAATGAGCAGTTCTTC. This sequence encodes CSALGERGIAYNEQFF.

This clonotype came up many times. This chain uses TRBV20-1 with TRBJ2-3; D uncertain. The CDR3 runs to 15 residues. CDR1 DFQATT and CDR2 SNEGSKA come from the germline V gene (reference sequence). V was shortened by 5 bases and J by 3 bases, with 18 bases between the two germline ends. The CDR3 loop reads CSAAGGGIGTDTQYF. The CDR3 DNA follows: TGCAGTGCTGCCGGCGGTGGAATCGGGACAGATACGCAGTATTTT.

The sample holds many counts of this clonotype. The V gene is TRBV9, the J gene TRBJ2-1; 7 bases agree with TRBD2. The CDR3 loop spans 15 amino acids. The trim removed 0 bases at V and 7 bases at J, leaving 7 bases unmatched. The germline V gene encodes CDR1 SGDLS and CDR2 YYNGEE. CDR3 protein: CASSVAGRAENEQFF. The CDR3 region has the DNA TGTGCCAGCAGCGTAGCGGGGAGGGCCGAGAATGAGCAGTTCTTC.

This clonotype was detected many times. The rearrangement joins TRBV2 to TRBJ2-7; the D is unclear. Germline values: CDR1 SNHLY, CDR2 FYNNEI. V lost 6 bases and J 0 bases, leaving 9 bases between the germline ends. There are 13 residues in the CDR3. CDR3 sequence (DNA): TGTGCCAGCAGGGACGGCGTCTCCTACGAGCAGTACTTC. As protein: CASRDGVSYEQYF.

The table lists this clonotype with many counts. The V and J genes are TRBV11-2 and TRBJ2-5; a possible D gene is TRBD1 (5 bases). Germline values: CDR1 SGHAT, CDR2 FQNNGV. V lost 5 bases, J lost 0 bases, and 13 bases lay in between. CDR3 length: 15 amino acids. As DNA, the CDR3 is TGTGCCAGCAGCCCTGCCCAGGGATACCAAGAGACCCAGTACTTC. Translation: CASSPAQGYQETQYF.

This clonotype was counted ten times or more. The chain combines TRBV5-1 with TRBJ2-2; 8 nucleotides align to TRBD1. V shed 0 bases and J 1 base; nucleotides not matched to a gene: 5. This CDR3 has 17 residues. Germline CDR1 SGHRS, CDR2 YFSETQ. The CDR3 sequence: CASSLAKTGGNTGELFF. For the CDR3, the DNA is TGCGCCAGCAGCTTGGCAAAAACAGGGGGGAACACCGGGGAGCTGTTTTTT.

As concerns this clonotype: At one end, the junction sequence differs from germline, possibly due to a read error. The chain uses TRBV6-2 or TRBV6-3 and TRBJ2-2, with 7 nucleotides matching TRBD1. The CDR3 covers 15 residues. The germline gives CDR1 MNHEY, CDR2 SVGEGT. Written as DNA, the CDR3 is TGTGCCAGCAGCTTGAACAGGGGAGCCTCCGGGGAGCTGTTATTT. Protein: CASSLNRGASGELLF.

Ten or more counts support this clonotype. The chain recombines TRBV7-9 with TRBJ2-2; TRBD2 is a possible D gene (5 bases). CDR3 length: 16 residues. CDR1 and CDR2 from the germline V gene are SEHNR and FQNEAQ (reference sequence). V gave up 2 bases and J gave up 5 bases, with 15 bases separating them. CDR3: CASSLRDKGVTGELFF. The DNA for the CDR3 is TGTGCCAGCAGCTTAAGGGATAAGGGAGTAACCGGGGAGCTGTTTTTT. Full variable domain (remainder filled in from reference TRBV7-9 and TRBJ2-2): DTGVSQNPRHKITKRGQNVTFRCDPISEHNRLYWYRQTLGQGPEFLTYFQNEAQLEKSRLLSDRFSAERPKGSFSTLEIQRTEQGDSAMYLCASSLRDKGVTGELFFGEGSRLTVL.

This clonotype was recorded at least ten times. The V gene is TRBV12-3 or TRBV12-4, the J gene TRBJ1-4; the D gene is possibly TRBD1 (5 bases). V was clipped by 3 bases and J by 0 bases, with 11 bases between them. CDR3 length: 16 residues. CDR3 in amino acids: CASSFWGWATNEKLFF. The CDR3, as DNA: TGTGCCAGCAGTTTTTGGGGGTGGGCAACTAATGAAAAACTGTTTTTT.

Ten or more counts support this clonotype. The rearrangement links TRBV28 to TRBJ2-2; TRBD2 matches 9 bases. With 4 bases clipped from V and 2 bases from J, the junction kept 5 bases outside the gene matches. Germline V lookup: CDR1 MDHEN, CDR2 SYDVKM. CDR3 length: 16 amino acids. As DNA, the CDR3 is TGTGCCAGCAGTTACCAGCGGGAGGTAAACACCGGGGAGCTGTTTTTT. It encodes CASSYQREVNTGELFF.

This clonotype has ten or more counts. The rearrangement joins TRBV7-9 to TRBJ2-3; TRBD2 agrees at 8 bases. Germline trimming cut 0 bases from V and 4 bases from J; bases unmatched to any gene: 6. Germline CDR1 SEHNR, CDR2 FQNEAQ (reference sequence). The CDR3 loop spans 16 amino acids. As DNA, the CDR3 is TGTGCCAGCAGCTTAGCGACCAGCGGGAGTCCAGATACGCAGTATTTT. Amino acid sequence: CASSLATSGSPDTQYF.

Remarks on this clonotype: One end of the junction varies from germline; a read error may be responsible. The CDR3 region has the DNA TGCCGTGCCTCCCCGACAGCGAACACAGGGGAGCTGTTTTTT. It codes for CRASPTANTGELFF. The chain combines TRBV20-1 with TRBJ2-2; D is perhaps TRBD1 (5 bases). The CDR3 covers 14 residues. CDR1 is DFQATT and CDR2 is SNEGSKA in the germline V gene (reference sequence).

This clonotype appeared many times. The chain links TRBV18 to TRBJ2-7; 9 positions agree with TRBD1. The V gene end was trimmed by 6 bases and the J gene end by 7 bases; junction bases not matched to a gene: 13. CDR1 is KGHSH, CDR2 LQKENI, per germline. This CDR3 comprises 15 residues. This CDR3 is CASSPTDRGIGEQYF. CDR3 DNA sequence: TGTGCCAGCTCGCCTACGGACAGGGGAATAGGGGAGCAGTACTTC.

In its sample, this clonotype was seen once. CDR3 in DNA: TGCAGTGCTACCCAAATTGCGGGAGCCACAGATACGCAGTATTTT. It encodes CSATQIAGATDTQYF. The rearrangement uses TRBV20-1 and TRBJ2-3, with 7 bases fitting TRBD2. The CDR3 has 15 amino acids. In germline, CDR1 is DFQATT, CDR2 SNEGSKA (reference sequence). J was trimmed by 2 bases and V by 4 bases; bases with no gene match: 9.

This clonotype appeared many times. The chain recombines TRBV15 with TRBJ2-1; D possibly corresponds to TRBD2 (5 bases). The CDR3 spans 16 residues. CDR1 LNHNV and CDR2 YYDKDF come from the germline V gene (reference sequence). Trimming pared 0 bases from V and 0 bases from J, leaving 9 bases between. CDR3 nucleotides: TGTGCCACCAGCAGAGACAGCGGTGGCTCCTACAATGAGCAGTTCTTC. Amino acid sequence: CATSRDSGGSYNEQFF. The variable domain in full, completed from reference TRBV15 and TRBJ2-1, reads DAMVIQNPRYQVTQFGKPVTLSCSQTLNHNVMYWYQQKSSQAPKLLFHYYDKDFNNEADTPDNFQSRRPNTSFCFLDIRSPGLGDTAMYLCATSRDSGGSYNEQFFGPGTRLTVL.

On this clonotype: A read error may account for a junction end that differs from germline. V gene TRBV5-1 combines with J gene TRBJ1-5, with D unresolved. CDR1 is SGHRS, CDR2 YFSETQ, per germline. The CDR3 is 15 residues long. The CDR3 loop is CASSLEGGFNQLQHF. The CDR3 DNA sequence: TGCGCCAGCAGCTTGGAGGGCGGCTTTAATCAGCTCCAGCATTTT.

Ten or more counts support this clonotype. The chain couples TRBV29-1 to TRBJ2-2; the D is unclear. The CDR3 totals 15 residues. V lost 6 bases and J lost 4, with 18 bases in between. Looked up from germline, CDR1 is SQVTM and CDR2 is ANQGSEA. CDR3 region: CSVHTNQASTGELFF. The CDR3 DNA is TGCAGCGTACATACGAACCAAGCGAGCACCGGGGAGCTGTTTTTT.

This clonotype was detected many times. This sequence joins TRBV7-9 and TRBJ2-3, with TRBD2 matching over 11 bases. This CDR3 spans 16 amino acids. V lost 4 bases to trimming and J lost 7 bases; unmatched junction nucleotides: 10. Germline V gene sequence: CDR1 SEHNR, CDR2 FQNEAQ (reference sequence). The CDR3 region is CASSSGLAGQGNTQYF. The CDR3 DNA reads as TGTGCCAGCAGCTCTGGACTAGCGGGCCAGGGGAATACGCAGTATTTT. The variable domain in full, completed from reference TRBV7-9 and TRBJ2-3, reads DTGVSQNPRHKITKRGQNVTFRCDPISEHNRLYWYRQTLGQGPEFLTYFQNEAQLEKSRLLSDRFSAERPKGSFSTLEIQRTEQGDSAMYLCASSSGLAGQGNTQYFGPGTRLTVL.

This clonotype was seen many times. The rearrangement joins TRBV5-1 to TRBJ2-7, with D uncertain. CDR1 is SGHRS and CDR2 is YFSETQ in the germline V gene. This CDR3 region has 13 residues. V was cut by 4 bases and J by 4 bases, with 12 bases left in between. The CDR3 DNA is TGCGCCAGCAGCCCATCGACACTATACGAGCAGTACTTC. Its translation: CASSPSTLYEQYF.

This clonotype was seen a few times. The chain has TRBV12-3 or TRBV12-4 and TRBJ1-2; unclear D gene. V was trimmed by 6 bases and J by 3 bases, leaving 11 bases between them. The CDR3 spans 13 residues. The CDR3 here is CASSPKLDYGYTF. As DNA, the CDR3 is TGTGCCAGCAGCCCGAAGTTAGACTATGGCTACACCTTC.

The V and J genes are TRBV3-1 and TRBJ1-1; D remains ambiguous. The CDR3 length is 15 residues. V gave up 4 bases and J gave up 3 bases, with 15 bases separating them. CDR1 LGHDT and CDR2 YNNKEL come from the germline V gene (reference sequence). As DNA, the CDR3 is TGTGCCAGCAGCCCCGTGCGCAGAAAGGACACTGAAGCTTTCTTT. It is translated as CASSPVRRKDTEAFF.